This entry lists 4 T cell receptor beta chains sequenced from one sample in a study of beta chain features in type 1 diabetes. These receptors are not linked to any known antigen. Study-level results: Across all four CD4+ subsets, people with type 1 diabetes showed modestly shorter TCRB CDR3s.

The entirety of the isolated RNA underwent reverse transcription, so expressed TCRB transcripts were sequenced. Assay used: immunoSEQ multiplex PCR; TCRdb lists only in-frame clones, some missing. The sample yields around 310,000 clones, less than 15% seen once. Specimen: naive CD4+ T cells from blood. Receptors originate from a woman between 18 and 29 years old with type 1 diabetes.

This clone was found a few times. This chain uses TRBV5-4 with TRBJ2-2, with TRBD2 as a possible D gene (5 bases). With 4 bases removed from V and 2 bases from J, the gap between germline ends came to 15 bases. The V gene's germline CDR1 is SGHNT and CDR2 YYREEE (reference sequence). This CDR3 spans 16 amino acids. CDR3 nucleotides: TGTGCCAGCAGCCCAGTAGGAGGAAGAAACACCGGGGAGCTGTTTTTT. Its translation: CASSPVGGRNTGELFF.

This chain links TRBV6-1 with TRBJ1-2, with D possibly being TRBD1 (5 bases). The CDR3 is made up of 13 amino acids. Trimming took off 8 bases at V and 4 bases at J, with 14 bases between the two ends. Germline CDR1 and CDR2: MNHNS and SASEGT. CDR3 in amino acids: CASLVAGRYGYTF. CDR3 sequence (DNA): TGTGCCAGCCTTGTGGCAGGGCGCTATGGCTACACCTTC.

The V and J genes are TRBV7-6 and TRBJ2-7; TRBD1 agrees at 8 bases. V gave up 3 bases and J gave up 6 bases; unmatched junction bases: 7. This CDR3 is 14 amino acids long. CDR1 and CDR2 (germline): SGHVS, FNYEAQ. The CDR3 reads CASSFRQGPLEQYF. In DNA, the CDR3 is TGTGCCAGCAGCTTTCGACAGGGGCCGCTCGAGCAGTACTTC.

This clone turned up a few times. The CDR3 reads CASSRTGHTDTQYF. DNA of the CDR3: TGCGCCAGCAGCCGGACAGGCCACACAGATACGCAGTATTTT. The chain links TRBV5-1 to TRBJ2-3, with 7 bases that match TRBD1. This CDR3 comprises 14 residues. Germline values: CDR1 SGHRS, CDR2 YFSETQ. J was trimmed by 2 bases and V by 4 bases; bases with no gene match: 4. Together with reference TRBV5-1 and TRBJ2-3, the CDR3 gives the full variable domain: KAGVTQTPRYLIKTRGQQVTLSCSPISGHRSVSWYQQTPGQGLQFLFEYFSETQRNKGNFPGRFSGRQFSNSRSEMNVSTLELGDSALYLCASSRTGHTDTQYFGPGTRLTVL.